This entry lists 30 T cell receptor beta chains sequenced from one sample in a study of blood T cell repertoires in COVID-19. Only in-frame clones appear in the TCRdb table, and some are missing; sequencing was by immunoSEQ multiplex PCR. Of around 200,000 clones listed, roughly nine tenths are singletons. Material for sequencing was peripheral blood. Source of these receptors: an older man with active or convalescent COVID-19.

The rearrangement links TRBV6-5 to TRBJ1-5, with TRBD1 matching over 10 bases. The germline V gene has CDR1 MNHEY and CDR2 SVGAGI. With V trimmed by 8 bases and J by 6 bases, 10 bases remained unmatched. The CDR3 covers 15 residues. DNA for the CDR3: TGTGCCAGCTCTAAACGACAGGGGGCTAGTCAGCCCCAGCATTTT. This gives the protein CASSKRQGASQPQHF.

The chain uses TRBV27 and TRBJ1-3; a possible D gene is TRBD1 (6 bases). The CDR3 spans 15 residues. Trimming took off 4 bases at V and 4 bases at J, with 14 bases between the two ends. Germline V lookup: CDR1 MNHEY, CDR2 SMNVEV (reference sequence). This CDR3 reads CASSSQGLVGNTIYF. The CDR3 DNA follows: TGTGCCAGCAGTTCTCAGGGGTTAGTAGGAAACACCATATATTTT.

The chain combines TRBV14 with TRBJ1-3; the D is unclear. CDR3 length: 20 residues. Germline V CDR1 and CDR2: SGHDN, FVKESK. Trimming took off 5 bases at V and 0 bases at J, with 26 bases between the two ends. The CDR3 is CASSSRRGRSTPFSGNTIYF. The DNA for the CDR3 is TGTGCCAGCAGCTCGCGACGAGGGCGTTCTACCCCCTTCTCTGGAAACACCATATATTTT.

The chain employs TRBV18 and TRBJ1-1; weak D call: TRBD1 (6 bases). V was shortened by 1 base and J by 1 base, with 10 bases between the two germline ends. The CDR3 covers 15 residues. Per the germline V gene, CDR1 is KGHSH and CDR2 is LQKENI. As DNA, the CDR3 is TGTGCCAGCTCACCACTTGGCAGGGGGAACACTGAAGCTTTCTTT. It codes for CASSPLGRGNTEAFF. The whole variable domain, remainder taken from reference TRBV18 and TRBJ1-1, is NAGVMQNPRHLVRRRGQEARLRCSPMKGHSHVYWYRQLPEEGLKFMVYLQKENIIDESGMPKERFSAEFPKEGPSILRIQQVVRGDSAAYFCASSPLGRGNTEAFFGQGTRLTVV.

This chain joins TRBV19 and TRBJ2-3; D may be TRBD2 (7 bases). The CDR3 extends over 14 amino acids. CDR1 and CDR2 (germline): LNHDA, SQIVND (reference sequence). The ends were cut back, 5 bases at V and 6 bases at J, with 15 bases in the middle. The CDR3, as DNA: TGTGCCAGTAGTCCACGGGGGGCGTCGGATACGCAGTATTTT. Translated: CASSPRGASDTQYF.

This chain connects TRBV4-3 to TRBJ1-2; D gene unclear. Germline values: CDR1 LGHNA, CDR2 YSLEER. The V end was cut by 1 base, the J end by 4 bases, with 13 bases between. This CDR3 spans 15 amino acids. The CDR3 protein is CASSQGTFGVYGYTF. CDR3 bases: TGCGCCAGCAGCCAAGGTACCTTCGGGGTCTATGGCTACACCTTC.

This chain joins TRBV9 and TRBJ2-3; 8 nucleotides align to TRBD1. V was clipped by 4 bases and J by 6 bases; unmatched bases: 16. Germline loops: CDR1 SGDLS, CDR2 YYNGEE. The CDR3 is 17 residues long. In DNA form, the CDR3 reads TGTGCCAGCAGCCTCGGTGGGGCAGGGGGCCTCTCTGATACGCAGTATTTT. This encodes CASSLGGAGGLSDTQYF.

V gene TRBV5-1 combines with J gene TRBJ2-2; D call uncertain. Germline-derived CDR1 and CDR2 are SGHRS and YFSETQ. V was shortened by 2 bases and J by 1 base, with 9 bases between the two germline ends. This CDR3 has 15 residues. CDR3 bases: TGCGCCAGCAGCTTATCCCCCAGGAACACCGGGGAGCTGTTTTTT. Translation gives CASSLSPRNTGELFF.

A remark on this clone: The same CDR3 also results from other DNA sequences found in this sample. The chain combines TRBV11-2 with TRBJ1-4; 8 bases align to TRBD1. J was trimmed by 2 bases and V by 4 bases; bases with no gene match: 3. Germline V gene sequence: CDR1 SGHAT, CDR2 FQNNGV. The CDR3 spans 15 residues. The CDR3 sequence is CASSSYRGTNEKLFF. CDR3 nucleotides: TGTGCCAGCAGCTCTTACAGGGGGACTAATGAAAAACTGTTTTTT.

This chain connects TRBV19 to TRBJ2-3; 7 bases agree with TRBD1. V was clipped by 1 base and J by 4 bases; unmatched bases: 8. The CDR3 loop spans 16 amino acids. Per the germline V gene, CDR1 is LNHDA and CDR2 is SQIVND (reference sequence). This chain's CDR3 is CASSIGNRGRADTQYF. For the CDR3, the DNA is TGTGCCAGTAGTATAGGGAACAGGGGAAGGGCAGATACGCAGTATTTT.

J is TRBJ1-4 and V is TRBV5-1, with TRBD1 matching 9 bases. Per the germline V gene, CDR1 is SGHRS and CDR2 is YFSETQ. V lost 4 bases, J lost 7 bases, and 17 bases stayed unmatched. The CDR3 runs 18 residues. This chain's CDR3 is CASSPRGDGTGKSEKLFF. In DNA, the CDR3 is TGCGCCAGCAGCCCTCGGGGGGATGGGACAGGGAAAAGTGAAAAACTGTTTTTT.

V is TRBV7-2 and J is TRBJ1-1, with no clear D. CDR1 and CDR2 (germline): SGHTA, FQGNSA. Trimming took 0 bases from V and 1 from J, leaving 6 bases between them. There are 14 residues in the CDR3. The CDR3 DNA follows: TGTGCCAGCAGCTTAGCGGCGGCGAACACTGAAGCTTTCTTT. The encoded protein is CASSLAAANTEAFF.

V gene TRBV5-1 combines with J gene TRBJ2-3; 7 nucleotides match TRBD1. The germline V gene encodes CDR1 SGHRS and CDR2 YFSETQ. The ends lost 2 bases at V and 2 bases at J; junction bases unmatched: 2. This CDR3 comprises 14 residues. This chain's CDR3 is CASSFQGDTDTQYF. CDR3 sequence (DNA): TGCGCCAGCAGCTTCCAGGGGGACACAGATACGCAGTATTTT.

The chain links TRBV3-1 (or the pseudogene TRBV3-2) to TRBJ2-7; D gene unclear. Trimming left V 3 bases short and J 1 base short, with 10 bases between. This CDR3 spans 14 amino acids. CDR1 is LGHDT and CDR2 is YNNKEL in the germline V gene (reference sequence). CDR3 in amino acids: CASSHTQKSYEQYF. DNA for the CDR3: TGTGCCAGCAGCCACACGCAGAAATCCTACGAGCAGTACTTC.

This clone has more than one count but fewer than ten. The chain couples TRBV6-1 to TRBJ1-4; D gene uncertain. The ends were cut back, 2 bases at V and 12 bases at J, with 13 bases in the middle. Per germline, CDR1 MNHNS and CDR2 SASEGT. The CDR3 has 13 residues. CDR3 in amino acids: CASSEMEDGELFF. CDR3 DNA: TGTGCCAGCAGTGAAATGGAGGACGGGGAACTGTTTTTT.

Details on this clone: A junction end diverges from the germline sequence, so it may reflect a read error. The V call is TRBV7-7, the J call TRBJ2-2; 8 nucleotides line up with TRBD1. The CDR3 consists of 14 residues. Germline CDR1 SSHAT, CDR2 FNYEAQ (reference sequence). For the CDR3, the DNA is TGTGCTAGCAGCCGGACAGGGTTCGGCGGGGAGCTGTTTTTT. Protein product: CASSRTGFGGELFF.

This chain links TRBV30 with TRBJ1-1; possibly TRBD1 for D (6 bases). Germline V CDR1 and CDR2: GTSNPN, SVGIG (reference sequence). Trimming pared 3 bases from V and 8 bases from J, leaving 16 bases between. CDR3 length equals 13 residues. Written as DNA, the CDR3 is TGTGCCTGGAGGGGGGCTCTGGGAGGGGAAGCTTTCTTT. Translating gives CAWRGALGGEAFF.

This CDR3 reads CATSVQGVSETQYF. CDR3 in DNA: TGTGCCACCAGCGTACAGGGGGTTTCAGAGACCCAGTACTTC. This chain uses TRBV15 with TRBJ2-5; the match to TRBD1 covers 8 bases. The V gene's germline CDR1 is LNHNV and CDR2 YYDKDF (reference sequence). Germline trimming cut 5 bases from V and 4 bases from J; bases unmatched to any gene: 6. The CDR3 is 14 residues long.

The V and J genes are TRBV4-3 and TRBJ1-1; D possibly corresponds to TRBD1 (6 bases). The V end lost 3 bases, the J end lost 0 bases, and 11 bases lay between the germline ends. This CDR3 has 15 residues. Germline-derived CDR1 and CDR2 are LGHNA and YSLEER. CDR3 region: CASSQPGDMNTEAFF. The CDR3 DNA sequence: TGCGCCAGCAGCCAGCCAGGGGACATGAACACTGAAGCTTTCTTT.

This chain joins TRBV28 and TRBJ2-7, with a weak D call TRBD2 (6 bases). Looked up from germline, CDR1 is MDHEN and CDR2 is SYDVKM. CDR3 length: 16 residues. Trimming pared 3 bases from V and 1 base from J, leaving 16 bases between. The CDR3 DNA reads TGTGCCAGCAGTTTGGAGGGCGACCTACAATCCTACGAGCAGTACTTC. This translates into CASSLEGDLQSYEQYF. Full variable domain (missing parts from reference TRBV28 and TRBJ2-7): DVKVTQSSRYLVKRTGEKVFLECVQDMDHENMFWYRQDPGLGLRLIYFSYDVKMKEKGDIPEGYSVSREKKERFSLILESASTNQTSMYLCASSLEGDLQSYEQYFGPGTRLTVT.

The chain uses TRBV19 and TRBJ2-1, with 9 bases matching TRBD2. Unmatched junction bases numbered 5, after V lost 1 base and J lost 4 bases. The CDR3 is made up of 16 amino acids. CDR1 LNHDA and CDR2 SQIVND come from the germline V gene (reference sequence). DNA for the CDR3: TGTGCCAGTAGTATAGCGGGCGGGAGGGCTTACAATGAGCAGTTCTTC. Translating it yields CASSIAGGRAYNEQFF.

The rearrangement uses TRBV5-1 and TRBJ1-1; unclear D gene. Germline V gene lookup returns CDR1 SGHRS and CDR2 YFSETQ. This CDR3 contains 13 residues. V was pared by 0 bases and J by 11 bases, with 14 bases between. The CDR3 is CASSLDRPGRAFF. In DNA form, the CDR3 reads TGCGCCAGCAGCTTGGACCGACCGGGTAGGGCTTTCTTT.

CDR3 coding DNA: TGCGCCAGCAGCAACGGGGGGGCCTACAATGAGCAGTTCTTC. This codes for CASSNGGAYNEQFF. The chain carries TRBV5-1 and TRBJ2-1; 8 bases are shared with TRBD2. Germline V gene data show CDR1 as SGHRS and CDR2 as YFSETQ. This CDR3 spans 14 amino acids. The V gene end was trimmed by 4 bases and the J gene end by 2 bases; junction bases not matched to a gene: 2.

The chain links TRBV4-3 to TRBJ1-3; D not resolved. CDR1 and CDR2 from the germline V gene are LGHNA and YSLEER. The CDR3 spans 16 residues. V was pared by 4 bases and J by 8 bases, with 21 bases between. CDR3 bases: TGCGCCAGCAGCCCCGGCCCCGGGCGCGTCGGGGACACCATATATTTT. Its translation is CASSPGPGRVGDTIYF.

V usage is TRBV7-9 and J usage is TRBJ2-7; 7 positions agree with TRBD1. The CDR3 extends over 16 amino acids. Per germline, CDR1 SEHNR and CDR2 FQNEAQ (reference sequence). The J segment lost 2 bases and the V segment lost 5 bases, leaving 12 bases of the junction unmatched. CDR3 residues: CASSAPRDRSTYEQYF. The CDR3 DNA reads TGTGCCAGCAGCGCACCCCGGGACAGATCAACCTACGAGCAGTACTTC.

J is TRBJ2-4 and V is TRBV24-1, with D possibly TRBD2 on 6 matching bases. CDR1 is KGHDR and CDR2 is SFDVKD in the germline V gene. The V and J ends lost 4 bases and 3 bases respectively, with 15 bases between them. The CDR3 length is 16 residues. The CDR3 reads CATSERFGGSKNIQYF. In DNA, the CDR3 is TGTGCCACCAGTGAAAGATTCGGGGGTAGCAAAAACATTCAGTACTTC.

Comments on this clone: Other DNA sequences in this specimen translate into the identical CDR3. The gene calls are TRBV19 and TRBJ1-2, with TRBD1 matching 7 bases. This CDR3 has 13 residues. Trimming took 6 bases from V and 4 from J; bases not matched to a gene: 5. In germline, CDR1 is LNHDA, CDR2 SQIVND (reference sequence). CDR3 region: CASSRTGPYGYTF. DNA for the CDR3: TGTGCCAGTAGCAGGACAGGCCCCTATGGCTACACCTTC.

This clone showed up just once. The chain joins TRBV5-1 to TRBJ1-4; possibly TRBD1 for D (6 bases). This CDR3 is built from 14 residues. The V gene's germline CDR1 is SGHRS and CDR2 YFSETQ. The V and J ends lost 4 bases and 2 bases respectively, with 9 bases between them. CDR3 protein: CASSGGHTNEKLFF. CDR3 DNA sequence: TGCGCCAGCAGCGGGGGACACACTAATGAAAAACTGTTTTTT.

The chain uses TRBV28 and TRBJ2-5; weak D call: TRBD2 (5 bases). Trimming pared 6 bases from V and 7 bases from J, leaving 12 bases between. CDR1 is MDHEN, CDR2 SYDVKM, per germline. CDR3 size: 12 residues. The CDR3 DNA is TGTGCCAGCAGATCGCAAGGGAGGACCCAGTACTTC. This sequence encodes CASRSQGRTQYF. Full variable domain (missing parts from reference TRBV28 and TRBJ2-5): DVKVTQSSRYLVKRTGEKVFLECVQDMDHENMFWYRQDPGLGLRLIYFSYDVKMKEKGDIPEGYSVSREKKERFSLILESASTNQTSMYLCASRSQGRTQYFGPGTRLLVL.

V and J are TRBV12-3 or TRBV12-4 and TRBJ1-5; D not resolved. The CDR3 totals 13 residues. V lost 3 bases, J lost 0 bases, and 3 bases lay in between. CDR3 region: CASSFYSNQPQHF. The CDR3 DNA is TGTGCCAGCAGTTTTTATAGCAATCAGCCCCAGCATTTT.